This TCR beta chain was captured in a study of identical twins. Germline V gene data show CDR1 as LGHNA and CDR2 as YSLEER. The CDR3 runs to 14 residues. Trimming stripped 0 bases from V and 2 bases from J, with 8 bases between. Note on this clonotype: Its cognate antigen is unknown.

TCRdb re-analysed the 5' RACE reads in MiXCR, keeping a single row per CDR3 protein. This table has 700,000 or so distinct CDR3 sequences, 8.5% to 9% appearing once. Study-level results: While abundant cord blood beta clonotypes carried fewer insertions, memory repertoires showed no such pattern.

The sample was also reused in another study, on yellow fever vaccine responses in identical twins.

The chain has TRBV4-3 and TRBJ2-7; D may be TRBD2 (6 bases). Sequencing was done on a sample of PBMCs. The clonotype comes from a woman aged 18 to 35 in good health. The CDR3 sequence is CASSQERGPYEQYF. The CDR3 DNA is TGCGCCAGCAGCCAAGAGCGGGGTCCCTACGAGCAGTACTTC.